These 6 T cell receptor beta chains were all obtained from the same sample, sequenced in a study of control samples from healthy donors and cancer patients. Profiling relied on immunoSEQ multiplex PCR, and the TCRdb table lists in-frame clones only, not all of them. The repertoire holds approximately 80,000 clones, with approximately 91% as singletons. The sample consisted of blood. The receptor source for this set is a woman aged 45-65 years in good health.

In this sample, this clone turned up a few times. The chain recombines TRBV4-1 with TRBJ1-1; no firm D call. The CDR3 has 13 residues. Deletions cut 0 bases from V and 8 bases from J, with 10 bases between. CDR1 and CDR2 (germline): MGHRA, YSYEKL. The CDR3 region has the DNA TGCGCCAGCAGCCAAGAATTCCCATGGGAAGCTTTCTTT. It yields the protein CASSQEFPWEAFF.

V and J are TRBV5-1 and TRBJ2-6; D is perhaps TRBD1 (5 bases). This CDR3 has 18 residues. Germline values: CDR1 SGHRS, CDR2 YFSETQ. Between the trimmed V and J ends, which lost 3 bases and 0 bases, there was a span of 16 bases. CDR3 residues: CASSWTWALDSGANVLTF. In DNA, the CDR3 is TGCGCCAGCAGCTGGACATGGGCCTTAGACTCTGGGGCCAACGTCCTGACTTTC.

The rearrangement joins TRBV6-5 to TRBJ1-2; 9 bases line up with TRBD1. The CDR3 has 14 residues. Unmatched junction bases numbered 7, after V lost 5 bases and J lost 6 bases. From germline, CDR1 is MNHEY and CDR2 SVGAGI. This chain's CDR3 is CASSKSGTGNGYTF. The CDR3 bases are TGTGCCAGCAGTAAATCCGGGACAGGGAATGGCTACACCTTC.

This rearrangement joins TRBV20-1 to TRBJ2-3; D assignment may be TRBD1 or TRBD2 (5 bases each). V was shortened by 6 bases and J by 9 bases, with 13 bases between the two germline ends. The CDR3 sequence is 11 residues long. Germline lookup yields CDR1 DFQATT and CDR2 SNEGSKA (reference sequence). In DNA form, the CDR3 reads TGCAGTGCCACGGAACGGGACACGCAGTATTTT. As protein: CSATERDTQYF.

The chain links TRBV5-1 to TRBJ2-1; no definite D call. Per germline, CDR1 SGHRS and CDR2 YFSETQ. The CDR3 has 15 amino acids. Trimming removed 4 bases at V and 1 base at J, with 12 bases between. The CDR3 is CASSPSLQSYNEQFF. DNA for the CDR3: TGCGCCAGCAGCCCTTCCCTACAATCCTACAATGAGCAGTTCTTC.

This chain links TRBV6-5 with TRBJ1-2; D unclear. The germline CDR1 and CDR2 sequences are MNHEY and SVGAGI. This CDR3 has 11 residues. Trimming shortened V by 7 bases and J by 5 bases, and 8 bases separated the two germline ends. The CDR3 sequence: CASKRNYGYTF. The CDR3 bases are TGTGCCAGCAAGAGGAATTATGGCTACACCTTC.